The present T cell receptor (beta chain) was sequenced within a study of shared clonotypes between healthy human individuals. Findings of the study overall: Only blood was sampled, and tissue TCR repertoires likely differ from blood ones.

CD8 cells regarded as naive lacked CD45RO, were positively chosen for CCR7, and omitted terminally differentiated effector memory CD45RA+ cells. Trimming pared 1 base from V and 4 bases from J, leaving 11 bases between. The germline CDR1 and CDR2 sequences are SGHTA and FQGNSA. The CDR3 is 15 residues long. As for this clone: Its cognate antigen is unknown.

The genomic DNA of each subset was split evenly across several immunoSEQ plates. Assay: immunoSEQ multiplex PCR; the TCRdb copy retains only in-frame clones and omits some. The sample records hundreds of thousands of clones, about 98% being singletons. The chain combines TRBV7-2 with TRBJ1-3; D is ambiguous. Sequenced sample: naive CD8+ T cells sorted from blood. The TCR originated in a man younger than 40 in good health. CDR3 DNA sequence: TGTGCCAGCAGCTTAGACGGCTTTTCCGGAAACACCATATATTTT. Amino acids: CASSLDGFSGNTIYF.